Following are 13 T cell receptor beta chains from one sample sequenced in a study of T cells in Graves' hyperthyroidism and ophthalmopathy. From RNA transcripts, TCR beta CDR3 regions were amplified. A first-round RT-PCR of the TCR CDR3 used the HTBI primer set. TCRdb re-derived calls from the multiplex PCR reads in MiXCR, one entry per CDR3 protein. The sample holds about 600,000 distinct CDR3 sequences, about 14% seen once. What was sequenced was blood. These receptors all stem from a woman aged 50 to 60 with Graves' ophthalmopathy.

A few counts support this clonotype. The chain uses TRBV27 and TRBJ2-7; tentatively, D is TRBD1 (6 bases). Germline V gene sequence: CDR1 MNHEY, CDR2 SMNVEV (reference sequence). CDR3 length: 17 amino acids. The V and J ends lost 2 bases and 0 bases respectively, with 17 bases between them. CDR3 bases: TGTGCCAGCAGTTTAAATGCAGGGGCGACCGCCTCCTACGAGCAGTACTTC. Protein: CASSLNAGATASYEQYF.

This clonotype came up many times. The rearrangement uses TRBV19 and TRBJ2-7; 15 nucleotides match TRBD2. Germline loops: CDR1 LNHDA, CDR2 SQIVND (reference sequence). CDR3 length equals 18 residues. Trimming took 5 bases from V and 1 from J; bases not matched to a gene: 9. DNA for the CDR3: TGTGCCAGTAGTCCACGGGGACTAGCGGGAGGACCATCCTACGAGCAGTACTTC. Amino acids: CASSPRGLAGGPSYEQYF.

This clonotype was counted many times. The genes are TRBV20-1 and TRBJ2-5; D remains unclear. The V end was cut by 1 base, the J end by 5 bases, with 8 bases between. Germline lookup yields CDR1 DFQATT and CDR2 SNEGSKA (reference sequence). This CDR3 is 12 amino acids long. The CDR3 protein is CSARGSSETQYF. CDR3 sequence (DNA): TGCAGTGCTAGAGGAAGTTCGGAGACCCAGTACTTC.

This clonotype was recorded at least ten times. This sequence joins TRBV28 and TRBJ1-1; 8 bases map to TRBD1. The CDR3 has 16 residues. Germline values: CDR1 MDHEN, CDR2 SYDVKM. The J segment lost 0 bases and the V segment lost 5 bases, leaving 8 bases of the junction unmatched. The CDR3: CASSLGTGYMNTEAFF. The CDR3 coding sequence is TGTGCCAGCAGTCTCGGGACAGGTTATATGAACACTGAAGCTTTCTTT.

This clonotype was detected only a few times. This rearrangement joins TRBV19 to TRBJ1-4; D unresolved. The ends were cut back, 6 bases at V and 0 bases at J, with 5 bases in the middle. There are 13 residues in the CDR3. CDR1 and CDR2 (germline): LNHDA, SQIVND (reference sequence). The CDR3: CASSVATNEKLFF. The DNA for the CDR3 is TGTGCCAGTAGCGTTGCAACTAATGAAAAACTGTTTTTT.

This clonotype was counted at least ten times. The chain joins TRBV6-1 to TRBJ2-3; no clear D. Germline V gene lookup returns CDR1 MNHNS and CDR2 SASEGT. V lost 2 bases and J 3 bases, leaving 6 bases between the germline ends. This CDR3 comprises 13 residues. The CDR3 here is CASSESPTDTQYF. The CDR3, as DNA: TGTGCCAGCAGTGAAAGTCCGACAGATACGCAGTATTTT.

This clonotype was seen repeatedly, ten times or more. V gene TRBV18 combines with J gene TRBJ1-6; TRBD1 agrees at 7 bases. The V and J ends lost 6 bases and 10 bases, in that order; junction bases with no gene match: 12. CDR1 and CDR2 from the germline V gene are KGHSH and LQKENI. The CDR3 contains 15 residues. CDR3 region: CASSSQNRGNSPLHF. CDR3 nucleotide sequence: TGTGCCAGCTCTAGCCAGAACAGGGGAAACTCACCCCTCCACTTT.

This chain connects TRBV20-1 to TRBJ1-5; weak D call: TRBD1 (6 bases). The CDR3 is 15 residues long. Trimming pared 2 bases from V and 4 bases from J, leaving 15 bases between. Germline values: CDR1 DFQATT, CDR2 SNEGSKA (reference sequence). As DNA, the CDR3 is TGCAGTGCTAGACTCGCAGGGGCTGGAAATCAGCCCCAGCATTTT. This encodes CSARLAGAGNQPQHF.

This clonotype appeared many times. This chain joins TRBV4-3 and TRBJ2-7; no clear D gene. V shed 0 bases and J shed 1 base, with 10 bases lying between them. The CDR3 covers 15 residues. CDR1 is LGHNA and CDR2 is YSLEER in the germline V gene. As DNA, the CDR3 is TGCGCCAGCAGCCAAGAAGTAATCCTATCCTACGAGCAGTACTTC. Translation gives CASSQEVILSYEQYF.

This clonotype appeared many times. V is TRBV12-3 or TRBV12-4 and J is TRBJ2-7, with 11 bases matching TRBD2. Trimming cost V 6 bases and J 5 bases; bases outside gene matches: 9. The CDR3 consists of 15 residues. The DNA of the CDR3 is TGTGCCAGCAGCTCCCTAGCGGGAGGAAAAAACGAGCAGTACTTC. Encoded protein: CASSSLAGGKNEQYF.

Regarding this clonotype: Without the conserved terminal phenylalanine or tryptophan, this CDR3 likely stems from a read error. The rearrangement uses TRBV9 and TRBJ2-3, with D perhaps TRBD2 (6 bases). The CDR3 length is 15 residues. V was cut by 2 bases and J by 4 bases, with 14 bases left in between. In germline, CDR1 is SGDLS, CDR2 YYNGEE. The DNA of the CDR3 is TGTGCCAGCAGCGTCCGGAGGGCGGGTGCAGATACGCAGTATGTT. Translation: CASSVRRAGADTQYV.

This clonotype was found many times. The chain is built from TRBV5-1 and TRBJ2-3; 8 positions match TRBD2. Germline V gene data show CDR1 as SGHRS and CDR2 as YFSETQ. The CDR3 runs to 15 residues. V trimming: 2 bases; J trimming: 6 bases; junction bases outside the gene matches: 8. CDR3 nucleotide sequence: TGCGCCAGCAGCTTATTCACCGGGACTAGTGATACGCAGTATTTT. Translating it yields CASSLFTGTSDTQYF.

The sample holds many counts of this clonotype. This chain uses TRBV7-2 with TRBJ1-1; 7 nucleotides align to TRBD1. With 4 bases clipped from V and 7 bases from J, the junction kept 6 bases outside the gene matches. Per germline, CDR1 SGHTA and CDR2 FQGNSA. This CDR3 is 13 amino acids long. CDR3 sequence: CASSWSRDSEAFF. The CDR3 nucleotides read TGTGCCAGCAGCTGGAGCCGGGACAGTGAAGCTTTCTTT.